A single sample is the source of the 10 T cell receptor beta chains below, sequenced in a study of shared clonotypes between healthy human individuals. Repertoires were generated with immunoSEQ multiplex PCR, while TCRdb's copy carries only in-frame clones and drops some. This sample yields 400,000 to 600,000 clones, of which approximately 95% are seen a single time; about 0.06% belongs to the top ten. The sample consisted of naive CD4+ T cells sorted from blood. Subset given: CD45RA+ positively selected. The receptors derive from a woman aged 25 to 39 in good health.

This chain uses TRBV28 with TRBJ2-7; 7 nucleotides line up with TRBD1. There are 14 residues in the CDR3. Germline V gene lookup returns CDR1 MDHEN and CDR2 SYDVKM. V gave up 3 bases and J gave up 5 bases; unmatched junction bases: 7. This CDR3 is CASSFYRGSNEQYF. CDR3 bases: TGTGCCAGCAGTTTCTACAGGGGTTCCAACGAGCAGTACTTC. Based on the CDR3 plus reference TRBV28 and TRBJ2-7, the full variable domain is DVKVTQSSRYLVKRTGEKVFLECVQDMDHENMFWYRQDPGLGLRLIYFSYDVKMKEKGDIPEGYSVSREKKERFSLILESASTNQTSMYLCASSFYRGSNEQYFGPGTRLTVT.

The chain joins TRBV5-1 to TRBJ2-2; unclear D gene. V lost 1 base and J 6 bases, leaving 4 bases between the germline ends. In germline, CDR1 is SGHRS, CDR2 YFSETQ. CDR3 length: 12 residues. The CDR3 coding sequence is TGCGCCAGCAGCTTGACCCCCGGGGAGCTGTTTTTT. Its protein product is CASSLTPGELFF.

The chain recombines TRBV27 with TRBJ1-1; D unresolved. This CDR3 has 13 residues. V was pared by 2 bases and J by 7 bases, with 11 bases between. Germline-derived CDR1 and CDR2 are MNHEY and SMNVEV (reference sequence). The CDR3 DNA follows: TGTGCCAGCAGTTTAATCAGGAGCGGTGAAGCTTTCTTT. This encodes CASSLIRSGEAFF.

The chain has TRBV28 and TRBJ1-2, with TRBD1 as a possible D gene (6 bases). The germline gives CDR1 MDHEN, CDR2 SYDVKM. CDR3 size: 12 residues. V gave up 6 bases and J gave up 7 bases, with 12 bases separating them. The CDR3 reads CASRIRGGGYTF. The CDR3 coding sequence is TGTGCCAGCAGGATCAGGGGCGGTGGCTACACCTTC.

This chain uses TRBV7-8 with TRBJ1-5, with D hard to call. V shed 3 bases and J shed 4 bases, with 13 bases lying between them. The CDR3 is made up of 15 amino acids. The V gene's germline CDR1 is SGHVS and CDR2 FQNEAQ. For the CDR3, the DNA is TGTGCCAGCAGCTTGAGTCTGGGGTCGAATCAGCCCCAGCATTTT. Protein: CASSLSLGSNQPQHF.

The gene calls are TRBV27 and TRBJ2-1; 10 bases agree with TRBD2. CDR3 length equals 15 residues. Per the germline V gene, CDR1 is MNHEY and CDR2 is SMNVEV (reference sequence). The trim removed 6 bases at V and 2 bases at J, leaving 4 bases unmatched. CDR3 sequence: CASSRLAGAYNEQFF. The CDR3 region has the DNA TGTGCCAGCAGCCGCCTAGCGGGGGCCTACAATGAGCAGTTCTTC.

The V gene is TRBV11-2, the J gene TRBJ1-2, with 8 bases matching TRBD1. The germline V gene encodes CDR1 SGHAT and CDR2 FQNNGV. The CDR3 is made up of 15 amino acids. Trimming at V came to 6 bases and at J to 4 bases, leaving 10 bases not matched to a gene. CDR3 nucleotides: TGTGCCAGCAGAAACCCAGGACAGGGCTTCTATGGCTACACCTTC. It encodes CASRNPGQGFYGYTF.

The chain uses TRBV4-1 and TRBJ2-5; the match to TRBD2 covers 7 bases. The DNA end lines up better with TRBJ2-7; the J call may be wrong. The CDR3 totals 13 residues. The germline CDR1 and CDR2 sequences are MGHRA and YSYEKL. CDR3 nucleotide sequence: TGCGCCAGCAGCCAAGGGGGGGGCTACGAGCAGTACTTC. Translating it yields CASSQGGGYEQYF.

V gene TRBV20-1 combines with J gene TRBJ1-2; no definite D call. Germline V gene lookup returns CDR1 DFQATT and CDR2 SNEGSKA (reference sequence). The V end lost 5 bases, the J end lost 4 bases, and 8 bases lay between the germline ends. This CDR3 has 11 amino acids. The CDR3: CSARVGYGYTF. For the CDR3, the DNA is TGCAGTGCTCGAGTTGGCTATGGCTACACCTTC.

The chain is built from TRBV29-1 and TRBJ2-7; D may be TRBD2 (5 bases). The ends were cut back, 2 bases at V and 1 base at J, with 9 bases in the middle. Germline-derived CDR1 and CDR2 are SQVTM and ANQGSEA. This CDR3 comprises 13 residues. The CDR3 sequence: CSVERESSYEQYF. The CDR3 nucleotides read TGCAGCGTTGAACGGGAATCATCCTACGAGCAGTACTTC.